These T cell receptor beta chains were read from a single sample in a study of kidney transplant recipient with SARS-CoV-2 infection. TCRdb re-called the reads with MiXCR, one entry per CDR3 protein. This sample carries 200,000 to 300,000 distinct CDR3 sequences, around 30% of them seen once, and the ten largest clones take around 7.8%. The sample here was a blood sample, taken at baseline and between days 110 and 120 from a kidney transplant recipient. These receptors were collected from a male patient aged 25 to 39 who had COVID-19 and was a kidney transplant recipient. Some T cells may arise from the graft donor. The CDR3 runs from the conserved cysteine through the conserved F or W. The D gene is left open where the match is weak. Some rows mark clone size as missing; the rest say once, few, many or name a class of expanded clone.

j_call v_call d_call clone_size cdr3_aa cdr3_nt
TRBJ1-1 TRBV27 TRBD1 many CASSLNRGGTEAFF TGTGCCAGCAGCCTCAACAGGGGAGGGACTGAAGCTTTCTTT
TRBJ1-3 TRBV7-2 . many CASSLASGGASSGNTIYF TGTGCCAGCAGCTTAGCATCCGGGGGCGCATCCTCTGGAAACACCATATATTTT
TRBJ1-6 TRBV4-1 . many CASSQDLIRADNSPLHF TGCGCCAGCAGCCAAGATCTTATTCGGGCCGATAATTCACCCCTCCACTTT
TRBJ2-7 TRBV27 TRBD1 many CASSADRGHRRDEQYF TGTGCCAGCAGTGCGGACAGGGGGCACCGTCGTGACGAGCAGTACTTC
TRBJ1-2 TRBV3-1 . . CASSVQRTLRKTYGYTF TGTGCCAGCAGCGTTCAGCGCACCCTTCGAAAGACCTATGGCTACACCTTC
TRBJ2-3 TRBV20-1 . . CSARDFGAESTDTQYF TGCAGTGCTAGAGATTTCGGGGCAGAAAGCACAGATACGCAGTATTTT
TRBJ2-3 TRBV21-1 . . CASSMSIATVTQDTQYF TGTGCCAGCAGTATGTCTATAGCTACAGTCACGCAAGATACGCAGTATTTT
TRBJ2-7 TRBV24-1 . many CATSLWSSYEQYF TGTGCCACCAGTCTCTGGAGCTCCTACGAGCAGTACTTC
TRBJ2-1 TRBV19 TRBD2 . CASSIPGLAGVFGNEQFF TGTGCCAGTAGTATCCCGGGACTAGCGGGAGTTTTTGGCAATGAGCAGTTCTTC
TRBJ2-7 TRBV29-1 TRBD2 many CSVGALGTSGSQYF TGCAGCGTTGGGGCTCTGGGGACTAGCGGGAGCCAGTACTTC
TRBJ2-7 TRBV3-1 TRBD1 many CASSQGQGAFYEQYF TGTGCCAGCAGCCAAGGACAGGGGGCGTTTTACGAGCAGTACTTC
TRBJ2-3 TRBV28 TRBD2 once CASSFTFVPSGRAAGTDTQYF TGTGCCAGCAGCTTCACTTTCGTTCCTAGCGGGAGGGCCGCGGGCACAGATACGCAGTATTTT
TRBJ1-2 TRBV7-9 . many CASSGIGYHGKTYGYTF TGTGCCAGCAGCGGAATTGGATACCATGGAAAGACCTATGGCTACACCTTC
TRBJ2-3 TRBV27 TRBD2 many CASRLLAYSDTQYF TGTGCCAGCAGGCTACTAGCGTATTCAGATACGCAGTATTTT
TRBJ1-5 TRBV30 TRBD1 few CAWSVRDRRNQPQHF TGTGCCTGGAGTGTACGGGACAGGCGCAATCAGCCCCAGCATTTT
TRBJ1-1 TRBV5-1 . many CASSETTGVMNTEAFF TGCGCCAGCAGCGAAACGACAGGAGTCATGAACACTGAAGCTTTCTTT
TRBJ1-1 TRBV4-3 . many CASSQVRGINTEAFF TGCGCCAGCAGCCAAGTACGGGGGATTAACACTGAAGCTTTCTTT
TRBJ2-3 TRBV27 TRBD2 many CASRSRLAGQVDTQYF TGTGCCAGCAGATCCCGACTAGCGGGGCAGGTTGATACGCAGTATTTT
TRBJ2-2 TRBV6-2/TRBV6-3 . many CASSLGRNTGELFF TGTGCCAGCAGCTTAGGCAGGAACACCGGGGAGCTGTTTTTT
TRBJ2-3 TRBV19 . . CASSPYPGQGETDAQYF TGTGCCAGTAGTCCCTACCCCGGACAAGGGGAAACAGATGCGCAGTATTTT
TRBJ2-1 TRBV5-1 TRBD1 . CASGTRTGLTGLSSYNEQFF TGCGCCAGCGGGACTCGGACAGGGCTAACGGGGTTAAGCTCCTACAATGAGCAGTTCTTC
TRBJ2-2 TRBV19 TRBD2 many CASRSTSGRGNTGELFF TGTGCCAGTAGAAGTACTAGCGGGAGGGGGAACACCGGGGAGCTGTTTTTT
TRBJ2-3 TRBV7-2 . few CASTMGGRHTDTQYF TGTGCCAGCACCATGGGGGGACGACACACAGATACGCAGTATTTT
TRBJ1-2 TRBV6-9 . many CASSYKRPYGKTYGYTF TGTGCCAGCAGTTATAAGCGGCCTTACGGAAAGACCTATGGCTACACCTTC
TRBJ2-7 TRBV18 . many CASSPQRQGTYSEQYF TGTGCCAGCTCACCACAAAGGCAGGGTACCTATTCCGAGCAGTACTTC
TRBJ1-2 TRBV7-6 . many CASSSAYESRKTYGYTF TGTGCCAGCAGCTCGGCTTATGAATCTCGAAAGACCTATGGCTACACCTTC
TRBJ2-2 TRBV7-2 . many CASSLVITGELFF TGTGCCAGCAGCTTAGTCATCACCGGGGAGCTGTTTTTT
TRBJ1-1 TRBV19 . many CASSTRKGTTEAFF TGTGCCAGTAGTACCCGGAAGGGGACAACTGAAGCTTTCTTT
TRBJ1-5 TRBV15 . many CATSRDRVGNQPQHF TGTGCCACCAGCAGAGATAGGGTAGGCAATCAGCCCCAGCATTTT
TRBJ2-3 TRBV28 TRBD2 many CASSSRLAGAPGTQYF TGTGCCAGCAGTTCACGACTAGCGGGAGCCCCTGGGACGCAGTATTTT
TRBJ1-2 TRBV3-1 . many CASSKQGTLRKTYGYTF TGTGCCAGCAGCAAACAGGGCACCCTTCGAAAGACCTATGGCTACACCTTC
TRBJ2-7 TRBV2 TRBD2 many CASSESGGFGEQYF TGTGCCAGCAGTGAGAGCGGGGGGTTTGGCGAGCAGTACTTC
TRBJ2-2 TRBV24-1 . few CATSDYRGETGELFF TGTGCCACCAGTGATTATAGAGGGGAGACCGGGGAGCTGTTTTTT
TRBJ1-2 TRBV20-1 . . CSAEDLLLRKTYGYTF TGCAGTGCTGAGGACTTGCTGCTTCGAAAGACCTATGGCTACACCTTC
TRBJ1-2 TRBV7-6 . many CASSSSIESRKTYGYTF TGTGCCAGCAGCTCAAGCATTGAATCTCGAAAGACCTATGGCTACACCTTC
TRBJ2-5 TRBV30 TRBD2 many CARRASGNQTQYF TGTGCCCGGAGGGCTAGCGGGAACCAGACCCAGTACTTC
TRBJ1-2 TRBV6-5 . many CASGQTFGYTF TGTGCCAGCGGACAGACCTTTGGCTACACCTTC